The rows below give T cell receptor beta chains drawn from one sample of a study of blood T cell repertoires in COVID-19. The data were produced by immunoSEQ multiplex PCR, yet TCRdb's version contains in-frame clones alone and is incomplete. The table shows about 55,000 clones, with around 90% occurring only once. The specimen was peripheral blood. The receptors shown here come from a man in his forties or fifties with active COVID-19. The CDR3 runs from the conserved cysteine through the conserved F or W. The D gene is left open where the match is weak. Only some rows state a clone size, as once, few, many or a class for expanded clones.

V	J	size	D	DNA	CDR3
TRBV19	TRBJ2-7	NA	NA	TGTGCCAGTAGTATAGCCTTGGGGGCCCGGTTCTACGAGCAGTACTTC	CASSIALGARFYEQYF
TRBV3-1/TRBV3-2	TRBJ2-7	NA	TRBD2	TGTGCCAGCAGCCGATTAGCGGGGGGGGACCCCTACGAGCAGTACTTC	CASSRLAGGDPYEQYF
TRBV5-4	TRBJ2-1	NA	NA	TGTGCCAGCAGCTTGCGGGTGAATGAGCAGTTCTTC	CASSLRVNEQFF
TRBV13	TRBJ2-2	NA	TRBD2	TGTGCCAGCAGCCCCAAGTTTGCGGGAGGCCGCCCCACCGGGGAGCTGTTTTTT	CASSPKFAGGRPTGELFF
TRBV18	TRBJ2-1	NA	NA	TGTGCCAGCTCACCTTCGACCGGGAAACATGAGCAGTTCTTC	CASSPSTGKHEQFF
TRBV2	TRBJ1-4	NA	TRBD1	TGTGCCAGCAAGGACAGGGCAGGGGAAAAACTGTTTTTT	CASKDRAGEKLFF
TRBV2	TRBJ1-2	once	NA	TGTGCCAGCTGGGAAGGTCCGGGGGGCTATGGCTACACCTTC	CASWEGPGGYGYTF
TRBV7-9	TRBJ2-5	NA	TRBD2	TGTGCCAGCAGCCTTCGACTAGCGGGGGTAGAGACCCAGTACTTC	CASSLRLAGVETQYF
TRBV11-2	TRBJ2-7	NA	TRBD2	TGTGCCAGCAGCCTAGCGGGGGGGATCTACGAGCAGTACTTC	CASSLAGGIYEQYF
TRBV5-1	TRBJ1-2	NA	NA	TGCGCCAGCAGCTTGGGTCAGGGGTTCGGCTATGGCTACACCTTC	CASSLGQGFGYGYTF
TRBV9	TRBJ2-3	NA	NA	TGTGCCAGCAGCGTAGGGGAGTGGGGCACAGATACGCAGTATTTT	CASSVGEWGTDTQYF
TRBV30	TRBJ1-3	NA	NA	TGTGCCTGGAGTACCTCAGGGCGACGGGGAAACACCATATATTTT	CAWSTSGRRGNTIYF
TRBV11-3	TRBJ2-5	NA	NA	TGTGCCATATACAGGGTCGACCAAGAGACCCAGTACTTC	CAIYRVDQETQYF
TRBV5-5	TRBJ1-2	NA	NA	TGTGCCAGCAGCTTACAGGGTTCCCTAGGTTATGGCTACACCTTC	CASSLQGSLGYGYTF
TRBV5-6	TRBJ2-1	NA	NA	TGTGCCAGCAGCTTGCAGGGTAAGGGGCCCAATGAGCAGTTCTTC	CASSLQGKGPNEQFF
TRBV21-1	TRBJ1-2	NA	NA	TGTGCCAGCAGCAAAAGGGACAGAGAAAACTATGGCTACACCTTC	CASSKRDRENYGYTF
TRBV18	TRBJ1-2	NA	NA	TGTGCCAGCTCACCACGGGCGAAAATTAAAGTAGGGGGAAGGGGGTATGGCTACACCTTC	CASSPRAKIKVGGRGYGYTF
TRBV5-4	TRBJ2-5	NA	NA	TGTGCCAGCAGCTTGTTGTCCGGCGGAGAGACCCAGTACTTC	CASSLLSGGETQYF
TRBV6-4	TRBJ1-1	NA	NA	TGTGCCTCCAGCCCGGGTTGGGACACTGAAGCTTTCTTT	CASSPGWDTEAFF
TRBV5-1	TRBJ2-1	NA	NA	TGCGCCAGCAGCTTGGGTAGCCGTGACCCTGCGTTCTTC	CASSLGSRDPAFF
TRBV6-5	TRBJ2-1	NA	NA	TGTGCCAGCAGAGCCGGGAGTAAGAAGCAGTTCTTC	CASRAGSKKQFF
TRBV11-2	TRBJ1-1	NA	TRBD1	TGTGCCAGCAGCAGCCTAGGACAGGGATATCGGAACACTGAAGCTTTCTTT	CASSSLGQGYRNTEAFF
TRBV20-1	TRBJ1-1	NA	NA	TGCAGTGCTAGTACCCAGGCGGGGACTGAAGCTTTCTTT	CSASTQAGTEAFF
TRBV10-1	TRBJ2-7	NA	TRBD2	TGCGCCAGCAGTGAGAGGTTAGCGGGAGTTCGGGAGCAGTACTTC	CASSERLAGVREQYF
TRBV5-1	TRBJ2-3	NA	NA	TGCGCCAGCAGCTCCAGCGGGCCCTGGGATACGCAGTATTTT	CASSSSGPWDTQYF
TRBV5-4	TRBJ1-1	NA	NA	TGTGCCAGCAGCTTAATGGGGACACAGGCAGCTTTCTTT	CASSLMGTQAAFF
TRBV11-3	TRBJ2-1	NA	NA	TGTGCCAGCAGCTTAGAAACAGGCGGTCTTAATGAGCAGTTCTTC	CASSLETGGLNEQFF
TRBV24-1	TRBJ2-3	NA	NA	TGTGCCACCAGTGATTCCGGCGGAAGCACAGATACGCAGTATTTT	CATSDSGGSTDTQYF
TRBV5-1	TRBJ2-1	NA	NA	TGCGCCAGCAGGCGGGGCTCTCCGGAGGATGAGCAGTTCTTC	CASRRGSPEDEQFF
TRBV5-1	TRBJ1-4	NA	NA	TGCGCCAGCAGCTTGGCCCCTCAGGGGACGAATGAAAAACTGTTTTTT	CASSLAPQGTNEKLFF
TRBV4-3	TRBJ2-2	NA	NA	TGCGCCAGCAGCCAAGAATCCCCAGGGCGAACCGGGGAGCTGTTTTTT	CASSQESPGRTGELFF
TRBV19	TRBJ2-2	NA	TRBD1	TGTGCCAGTAGGGAGGGACAGGGGATCACCGGGGAGCTGTTTTTT	CASREGQGITGELFF
TRBV28	TRBJ1-2	NA	TRBD1	TGTGCCAGCAGTTCGGAGGGGGCGAGAGAAGGTTCTAAGTATGGCTACACCTTC	CASSSEGAREGSKYGYTF
TRBV6-1	TRBJ1-2	NA	NA	TGTGCCAGCAGTGATACAGGGAGAGCTAACTATGGCTACACCTTC	CASSDTGRANYGYTF
TRBV27	TRBJ1-6	NA	NA	TGTGCCAGCAGTTTATCCCCAGGGTCCGATAATTCACCCCTCCACTTT	CASSLSPGSDNSPLHF
TRBV29-1	TRBJ1-1	once	NA	TGCAGCGTTGAAGTGGGGCCTGAAGCTTTCTTT	CSVEVGPEAFF
TRBV19	TRBJ2-7	NA	NA	TGTGCCAGTAGTCGAAGCAGGACCTACGAGCAGTACTTC	CASSRSRTYEQYF
TRBV6-1	TRBJ2-7	NA	NA	TGTGCCAGCAGTGATCTAGGAGGCGAGCAGTACTTC	CASSDLGGEQYF
TRBV6-1	TRBJ2-2	NA	NA	TGTGCCAGCAGTGCTATGTCTCGGGGGAACACCGGGGAGCTGTTTTTT	CASSAMSRGNTGELFF
TRBV29-1	TRBJ2-7	NA	TRBD2	TGCAGCGTCCGAAAGGGACTAGAGCTCGAGCAGTACTTC	CSVRKGLELEQYF
TRBV4-1	TRBJ2-5	NA	TRBD2	TGCGCCAGCAGCCAGCGGGAGGGGAGCTTTCGGACCCAGTACTTC	CASSQREGSFRTQYF
TRBV7-9	TRBJ1-4	NA	NA	TGTGCCAGCAGCATCGACGGGGGGTCTTGGAATGAAAAACTGTTTTTT	CASSIDGGSWNEKLFF
TRBV3-1/TRBV3-2	TRBJ2-1	NA	TRBD2	TGTGCCAGCAGCCAGCTTCCCGGGACTAGCGGGGGGACCAAGAATGAGCAGTTCTTC	CASSQLPGTSGGTKNEQFF
TRBV9	TRBJ2-7	once	TRBD2	TGTGCCAGCAGCCTTGCGACCGGGACTACCGTCGAGCAGTACTTC	CASSLATGTTVEQYF
TRBV6-5	TRBJ2-7	NA	NA	TGTGCCAGCAGCTGGGGCCTCTACGAGCAGTACTTC	CASSWGLYEQYF
TRBV5-4	TRBJ1-6	NA	TRBD1	TGTGCCAGCAGCCGACTGGACAGGGACTATAATTCACCCCTCCACTTT	CASSRLDRDYNSPLHF